This is a list of T cell receptor beta chains from one sample in a study of CD8 T cells in Susac syndrome. TCRdb independently ran MiXCR on the immunoSEQ multiplex PCR reads; one entry per CDR3 protein. This sample has around 170,000 distinct CDR3 sequences, with roughly 94% found just once. Material: CD4+ T cells from PBMCs. The receptors here all came from a human donor with Susac syndrome. The conserved cysteine and the conserved F or W are not part of the CDR3 here. Where a row states a size, it is once, few, many or the class of an expanded clone; other rows omit it.

TRBV9,TRBJ2-3,-,ASSVGPSTDTQY
TRBV9,TRBJ2-7,-,ASSVDGQNSYEQY
TRBV15,TRBJ2-5,-,ATSRDLAGGRETQY
TRBV24-1,TRBJ2-3,-,ATSAQGGNTDTQY
TRBV12-3/TRBV12-4,TRBJ1-6,-,ASSLGTGSYNSPLH
TRBV14,TRBJ2-5,few,ASSQEGLGRRTQY
TRBV19,TRBJ1-5,once,ASSNGQPQH
TRBV5-1,TRBJ2-1,-,ASSSVSSYNEQF
TRBV7-2,TRBJ2-7,-,ASSLQGLGGYEQY
TRBV29-1,TRBJ2-5,-,SVAGTAQETQY
TRBV30,TRBJ2-3,-,AWGQGAADTQY
TRBV6-1,TRBJ2-7,few,ASRLQDVRTYEQY
TRBV6-2/TRBV6-3,TRBJ2-3,-,ASGSDTQY
TRBV29-1,TRBJ1-4,once,SVAPGGDEKLF
TRBV6-2/TRBV6-3,TRBJ1-2,-,ASSYPGGYT
TRBV2,TRBJ1-4,-,ASTRREKLF
TRBV18,TRBJ1-6,once,ASSPKGRGLNSPLH
TRBV7-2,TRBJ2-7,-,ASSPPGQGSKY
TRBV5-4,TRBJ2-3,-,ASSLTSENTDTQY
TRBV11-2,TRBJ1-2,-,ASNPSAGVGLYGYT
TRBV4-3,TRBJ2-1,once,ASSQDASGGAYNEQF
TRBV2,TRBJ1-2,-,ASSEDRGLEGT
TRBV2,TRBJ1-2,-,ASSYQGDGYT
TRBV7-2,TRBJ2-7,-,ASSLGSSGAPYEQY
TRBV3-1,TRBJ2-7,few,ASSRGQGAYEQY
TRBV20-1,TRBJ2-4,-,SASLGGAKNIQY
TRBV20-1,TRBJ1-1,-,SARGGGTEAF
TRBV5-6,TRBJ2-7,-,ASSLVGTLSYEQY
TRBV2,TRBJ2-6,-,ASRVQGKPGANVLT
TRBV7-8,TRBJ2-7,-,ASSLRTASYEQY
TRBV5-1,TRBJ2-3,-,ASSWGISTDTQY
TRBV29-1,TRBJ2-7,-,SAGGGTGNSEQY
TRBV11-3,TRBJ1-2,-,ASSSKIYGYT
TRBV7-2,TRBJ2-1,-,ASSFRLRGEQF
TRBV7-7,TRBJ2-2,-,ASSASRGSTGELF
TRBV12-3/TRBV12-4,TRBJ2-3,-,ASSPPGLAPPDTQY
TRBV4-3,TRBJ2-7,-,ASSQEASSGEQY
TRBV20-1,TRBJ2-5,once,SAEGRRGGLLETQY
TRBV20-1,TRBJ1-5,-,SATAGTLGRSNQPQH
TRBV9,TRBJ2-2,-,ASSVPRGIDTGELF
TRBV4-2,TRBJ1-5,once,ASSQSGGGSNQPQH
TRBV14,TRBJ1-6,-,ASSHGHSRGWNSPLH
TRBV27,TRBJ2-7,-,ASSGGLAGGLNEQY
TRBV12-5,TRBJ2-5,-,ASGLYPLTQY
TRBV5-6,TRBJ2-5,-,ASSTDSLGRKTQY
TRBV30,TRBJ1-2,-,AWGQERYGYT
TRBV12-3/TRBV12-4,TRBJ1-1,-,ASSPDWLSESGEAF
TRBV4-1,TRBJ1-1,-,ASSQEEVRSEAF
TRBV7-2,TRBJ2-7,-,ASSLGIASGGYEQY
TRBV9,TRBJ1-1,-,ASSAYKGQGTEAF
TRBV6-6,TRBJ2-7,-,ASSYSTGAKEQY
TRBV29-1,TRBJ2-3,-,SVVGLHPGDTQY
TRBV19,TRBJ1-2,-,ASSNPLYGYT
TRBV7-9,TRBJ1-3,-,ASSSGENTIY
TRBV7-9,TRBJ2-2,once,ASNRAAGEELF